This TCR beta chain was recovered during a study of blood T cell repertoires in COVID-19. Study summary: Material from acute and convalescent COVID-19 was sourced from the United States, Italy and Spain. T cells, B-cell-depleted T cells, or PBMCs provided the cDNA or gDNA that served as material.

How the authors handled the data: Estimates of nucleated cell counts were drawn from the amplification of reference gene primers. Sequenced by immunoSEQ multiplex PCR; TCRdb stores in-frame clones only, minus some. V and J calls and clone size are copied from that table; D and trimming were computed from the DNA. Of over 45,000 clones listed, 65% to 85% are singletons. Trimming took 0 bases from V and 4 from J, leaving 7 bases between them. This CDR3 is built from 14 residues. Germline-derived CDR1 and CDR2 are SGHNT and YYREEE (reference sequence). This clone was seen at least ten times. Sequences were obtained from peripheral blood. This rearrangement joins TRBV5-4 to TRBJ2-2; tentatively, D is TRBD1 (5 bases). The sequence derives from a man between 65 and 85 years old with acute or convalescent COVID-19. CDR3 sequence reads: CASSLAGSTGELFF. CDR3 nucleotide sequence: TGTGCCAGCAGCTTGGCAGGGTCCACCGGGGAGCTGTTTTTT.